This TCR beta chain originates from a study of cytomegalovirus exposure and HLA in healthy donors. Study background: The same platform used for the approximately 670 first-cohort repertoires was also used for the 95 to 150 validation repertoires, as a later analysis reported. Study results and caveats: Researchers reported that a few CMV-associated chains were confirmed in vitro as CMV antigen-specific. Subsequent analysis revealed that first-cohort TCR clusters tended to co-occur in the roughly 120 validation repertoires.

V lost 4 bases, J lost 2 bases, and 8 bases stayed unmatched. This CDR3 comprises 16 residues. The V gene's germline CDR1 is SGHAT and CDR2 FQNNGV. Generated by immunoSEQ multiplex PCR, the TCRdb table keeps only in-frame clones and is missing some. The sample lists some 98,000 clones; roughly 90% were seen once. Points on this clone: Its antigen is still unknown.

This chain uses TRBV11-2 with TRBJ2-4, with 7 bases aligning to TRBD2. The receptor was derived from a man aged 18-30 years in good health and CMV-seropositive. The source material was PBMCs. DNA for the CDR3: TGTGCCAGCAGCTCCCTGAGAGCGGGATCCAAAAACATTCAGTACTTC. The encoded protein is CASSSLRAGSKNIQYF.